This entry is about one T cell receptor (beta chain). This specimen includes other DNA sequences encoding the same CDR3. Ahead of thyroid surgery, no patient had received treatment of any kind. The sample comes from a study of metastatic and nonmetastatic thyroid tumors. The CDR3 runs 13 residues. Trimming left V 5 bases short and J 0 bases short, with 11 bases between. The V gene's germline CDR1 is DFQATT and CDR2 SNEGSKA (reference sequence). Original processing methods: A distant-metastasis classifier for papillary thyroid cancer was built using CDR3 differences across clinicopathological groups. TCRdb re-clonotyped the PCR reads via MiXCR. TCRdb assigned the V and J calls; the authors' analysis was not used. The sample consists of about 31,000 clones, approximately 19% of them appearing once.

The sample comprised blood. This receptor was identified in a female donor with papillary thyroid cancer or a benign thyroid nodule (not recorded which). Some clones in this sample may be carry-over from other donors' samples. The rearrangement joins TRBV20-1 to TRBJ2-7; no definite D call. As DNA, the CDR3 is TGCAGTGCTCGACCCGGAACCTCCTACGAGCAGTACTTC. Translation: CSARPGTSYEQYF.